The 9 T cell receptor beta chains listed next were all sequenced from one sample in a study of blood T cells in healthy people across ages. Through a sample-barcoded 5' primer and a J-beta primer mix, a second PCR was run for about 6 to 12 cycles. TCRdb re-derived calls from the 5' RACE reads in MiXCR, one entry per CDR3 protein. The sample includes about 730,000 distinct CDR3 sequences, around 40% of them seen just once. The specimen was blood. Receptors originate from a woman aged 55-69 years in good health.

The chain combines TRBV28 with TRBJ1-3; D is ambiguous. CDR3 length: 10 amino acids. V lost 9 bases and J lost 4, with 4 bases in between. The germline gives CDR1 MDHEN, CDR2 SYDVKM. The CDR3 spells CARNGNTIYF. DNA of the CDR3: TGTGCCAGGAACGGAAACACCATATATTTT.

This clonotype was detected many times. The chain links TRBV3-1 to TRBJ2-1; D gene ambiguous. The length of the CDR3 is 13 residues. The V and J ends lost 0 bases and 6 bases respectively, with 6 bases between them. Germline values: CDR1 LGHDT, CDR2 YNNKEL (reference sequence). This CDR3 is CASSQDIVNEQFF. In nucleotides, the CDR3 is TGTGCCAGCAGCCAAGACATCGTCAATGAGCAGTTCTTC.

The chain is built from TRBV20-1 and TRBJ2-5; 8 bases are a match to TRBD2. Germline V CDR1 and CDR2: DFQATT, SNEGSKA (reference sequence). The CDR3 length is 17 residues. V lost 0 bases to trimming and J lost 0 bases; unmatched junction nucleotides: 9. The CDR3 is CSARESLERGNQETQYF. The CDR3 DNA reads as TGCAGTGCTAGAGAGTCCCTCGAGCGGGGGAACCAAGAGACCCAGTACTTC.

This clonotype was seen only a few times. The chain joins TRBV12-3 or TRBV12-4 to TRBJ2-7, with D perhaps matching TRBD1 or TRBD2 (5 bases each). CDR3 length: 12 amino acids. V was pared by 6 bases and J by 7 bases, with 13 bases between. Here the CDR3 DNA reads TGTGCCAGCAGAGGGGACGGCAGGGAGCAGTACTTC. Protein product: CASRGDGREQYF.

The gene calls are TRBV7-9 and TRBJ2-5; D gene uncertain. This CDR3 has 17 residues. V lost 3 bases and J lost 0, with 17 bases in between. Germline loops: CDR1 SEHNR, CDR2 FQNEAQ (reference sequence). Here the CDR3 reads CASSFLDETPNQETQYF. CDR3 coding DNA: TGTGCCAGCAGCTTCTTAGATGAGACACCGAACCAAGAGACCCAGTACTTC.

This clonotype occurred many times. One end of the junction fails to match germline, which may point to a read error. The rearrangement links TRBV5-1 to TRBJ2-5, with 9 bases aligning to TRBD1. Looked up from germline, CDR1 is SGHRS and CDR2 is YFSETQ. This CDR3 region has 14 residues. CDR3: CASSPGQGQETQYF. CDR3 bases: TGTGCCAGCAGCCCGGGACAGGGACAAGAGACCCAGTACTTC. The full variable domain, completed using reference TRBV5-1 and TRBJ2-5, is KAGVTQTPRYLIKTRGQQVTLSCSPISGHRSVSWYQQTPGQGLQFLFEYFSETQRNKGNFPGRFSGRQFSNSRSEMNVSTLELGDSALYLCASSPGQGQETQYFGPGTRLLVL.

This clonotype was observed many times. The chain uses TRBV11-2 and TRBJ2-7; no definite D call. V was shortened by 5 bases and J by 5 bases, with 16 bases between the two germline ends. This CDR3 spans 14 amino acids. Looked up from germline, CDR1 is SGHAT and CDR2 is FQNNGV. CDR3: CASSANPGPNEQYF. CDR3 sequence (DNA): TGTGCCAGCAGCGCGAACCCCGGGCCAAACGAGCAGTACTTC.

The chain links TRBV3-1 to TRBJ1-1; D is uncertain. CDR3 size: 14 residues. Trimming shortened V by 1 base and J by 5 bases, and 11 bases separated the two germline ends. Germline CDR1 reads LGHDT; CDR2 reads YNNKEL (reference sequence). CDR3 amino acids: CASSQGLALTEAFF. CDR3 coding DNA: TGTGCCAGCAGCCAAGGACTCGCGCTTACTGAAGCTTTCTTT.

Regarding this clonotype: The junction does not match germline at one end; this may be a read error. The CDR3 loop is CASSSPTGSGEQYF. The CDR3 region has the DNA TGCGCCAGCAGCTCCCCGACAGGATCGGGGGAGCAGTACTTC. The chain has TRBV7-9 and TRBJ2-4; tentatively, D is TRBD1 or TRBD2 (6 bases each). In germline, CDR1 is SEHNR, CDR2 FQNEAQ (reference sequence). The CDR3 is 14 amino acids.